The clone carrying this TCR beta chain was seen ten or more times. The data stem from a study of blood T cell repertoires in COVID-19. Study-level information: Collection of acute and convalescent COVID-19 samples took place in the United States, Italy and Spain. Sample material is recorded as cDNA or gDNA derived from T cells, B-cell-depleted T cells, or PBMCs.

Germline V gene lookup returns CDR1 MGHRA and CDR2 YSYEKL. V gave up 3 bases and J gave up 3 bases, with 12 bases separating them. The CDR3 covers 15 residues. Seattle's enrolled individuals joined amid active infection and were then monitored longitudinally. Method: immunoSEQ multiplex PCR; TCRdb's copy keeps in-frame clones and lacks some. The data contain over 200,000 clones, 75% to 85% of them seen just once; the ten biggest clones take up 1.3%. Sequencing was carried out using peripheral blood. This clonotype was sampled from a woman aged 25-40 years with COVID-19, enrolled during active disease. This chain connects TRBV4-1 to TRBJ1-5; D is perhaps TRBD1 (6 bases). The CDR3 DNA sequence: TGCGCCAGCAGCCATGCCGGGACATTCAATCAGCCCCAGCATTTT. The encoded protein is CASSHAGTFNQPQHF.